Below are 4 T cell receptor beta chains sequenced from a single sample in a study of blood T cells in healthy people across ages. The authors ran a second PCR of 7 to 11 cycles using a sample-barcoded 5' primer and a J-beta primer mix. TCRdb reanalysed the 5' RACE reads using MiXCR and keeps one entry per CDR3 protein. The sample has 1,800,000 or so distinct CDR3 sequences; about two fifths are singletons. The sample consisted of blood. Receptors originate from a human donor in good health.

The chain employs TRBV9 and TRBJ2-2; no firm D call. The germline CDR1 and CDR2 sequences are SGDLS and YYNGEE. This CDR3 spans 15 amino acids. Trimming took off 0 bases at V and 4 bases at J, with 10 bases between the two ends. CDR3 nucleotide sequence: TGTGCCAGCAGCGTAGTGGAACAGACCACCGGGGAGCTGTTTTTT. Its protein is CASSVVEQTTGELFF.

V usage is TRBV15 and J usage is TRBJ2-3; D possibly corresponds to TRBD2 (6 bases). Deletions cut 0 bases from V and 4 bases from J, with 17 bases between. In germline, CDR1 is LNHNV, CDR2 YYDKDF (reference sequence). There are 17 residues in the CDR3. CDR3 loop: CATSRDYSSAYPDTQYF. Written as DNA, the CDR3 is TGTGCCACCAGCAGAGATTATTCTAGCGCTTACCCAGATACGCAGTATTTT.

The table lists this clonotype with a few counts. This chain links TRBV20-1 with TRBJ2-7, with D possibly matching TRBD1 (5 bases). V was cut by 5 bases and J by 0 bases, with 14 bases left in between. Germline values: CDR1 DFQATT, CDR2 SNEGSKA (reference sequence). The CDR3 has 14 amino acids. The CDR3 sequence: CSALDTQSSYEQYF. The CDR3 nucleotides are TGCAGTGCTTTGGACACCCAGAGCTCCTACGAGCAGTACTTC.

This clonotype was counted between two and nine times. The chain recombines TRBV20-1 with TRBJ2-3; 8 positions agree with TRBD1. Germline lookup yields CDR1 DFQATT and CDR2 SNEGSKA (reference sequence). The CDR3 is 16 residues long. V lost 1 base to trimming and J lost 3 bases; unmatched junction nucleotides: 9. The chain's CDR3 is CSARVPRTGWTDTQYF. The CDR3 bases are TGCAGTGCTAGAGTCCCGAGGACAGGGTGGACAGATACGCAGTATTTT.